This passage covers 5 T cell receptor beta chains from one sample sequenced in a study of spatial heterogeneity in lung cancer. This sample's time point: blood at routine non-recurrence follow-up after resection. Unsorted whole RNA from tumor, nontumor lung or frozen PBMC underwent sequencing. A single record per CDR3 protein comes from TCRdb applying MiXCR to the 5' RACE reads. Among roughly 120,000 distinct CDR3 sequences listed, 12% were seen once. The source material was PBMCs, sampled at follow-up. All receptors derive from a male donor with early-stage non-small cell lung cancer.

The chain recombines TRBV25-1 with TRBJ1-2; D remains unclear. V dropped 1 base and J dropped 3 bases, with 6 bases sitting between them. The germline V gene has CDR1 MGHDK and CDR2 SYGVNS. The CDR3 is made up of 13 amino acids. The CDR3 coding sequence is TGTGCCAGCAGTGAATTTAGTGACTATGGCTACACCTTC. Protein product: CASSEFSDYGYTF.

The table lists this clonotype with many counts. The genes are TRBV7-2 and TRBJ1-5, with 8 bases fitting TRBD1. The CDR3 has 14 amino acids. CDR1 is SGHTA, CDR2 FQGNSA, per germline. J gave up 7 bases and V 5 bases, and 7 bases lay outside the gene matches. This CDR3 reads CASSIQGAWQPQHF. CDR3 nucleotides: TGTGCCAGCAGCATCCAGGGGGCTTGGCAGCCCCAGCATTTT.

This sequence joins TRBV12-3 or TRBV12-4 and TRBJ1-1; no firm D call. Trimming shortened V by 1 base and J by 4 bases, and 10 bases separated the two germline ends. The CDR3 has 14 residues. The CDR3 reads CASSLGALGTEAFF. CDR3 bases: TGTGCCAGCAGTTTAGGGGCGCTCGGCACTGAAGCTTTCTTT.

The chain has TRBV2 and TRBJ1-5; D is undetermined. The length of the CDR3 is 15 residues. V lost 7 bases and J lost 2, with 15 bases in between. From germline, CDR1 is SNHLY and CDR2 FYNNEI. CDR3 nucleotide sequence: TGTGCCAGCAATCCGGACCTAAGACGCAATCAGCCCCAGCATTTT. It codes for CASNPDLRRNQPQHF.

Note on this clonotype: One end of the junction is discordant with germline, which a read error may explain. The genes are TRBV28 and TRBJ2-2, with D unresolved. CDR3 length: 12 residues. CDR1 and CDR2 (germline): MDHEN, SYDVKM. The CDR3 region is CASSSHTGELFF. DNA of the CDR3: TGTGCCAGCAGTTCCCACACGGGGGAGCTGTTTTTT.